This is a list of T cell receptor beta chains from one sample in a study of blood T cell repertoires in COVID-19. This table comes from immunoSEQ multiplex PCR, and its TCRdb copy is limited to in-frame clones, with some not included. The sample lists a few hundred thousand clones, 80% to 90% occurring once. The sequenced material came from PBMCs or T cells enriched from blood (not recorded which). All receptors come from a man aged 30 to 39 who had recovered from COVID-19. The CDR3 runs from the conserved cysteine through the conserved F or W. The D gene is left open where the match is weak. Clone size is stated in some rows and not others, as once, few, many or a class when expanded.

V gene: TRBV4-2
clone size: once
D gene: TRBD2
J gene: TRBJ2-5
CDR3 DNA: TGTGCCAGCAGCCAAGGTAGCGGGGAGGAGACCCAGTACTTC
CDR3 protein: CASSQGSGEETQYF

V gene: TRBV5-5
clone size: .
D gene: .
J gene: TRBJ2-1
CDR3 DNA: TGTGCCAGCAGCTTGATTCAGGGTGGGGAGTTCTTC
CDR3 protein: CASSLIQGGEFF

V gene: TRBV5-1
clone size: .
D gene: .
J gene: TRBJ2-1
CDR3 DNA: TGCGCCAGCAGCCTGAGGCCCTACAATGAGCAGTTCTTC
CDR3 protein: CASSLRPYNEQFF

V gene: TRBV19
clone size: .
D gene: .
J gene: TRBJ1-5
CDR3 DNA: TGTGCCAGTAGTATAGACCTGGACAGTAATCAGCCCCAGCATTTT
CDR3 protein: CASSIDLDSNQPQHF

V gene: TRBV7-8
clone size: .
D gene: .
J gene: TRBJ1-5
CDR3 DNA: TGTGCCAGCAGCTTAATGGACAGTTGGGGGCTTGGCAATCAGCCCCAGCATTTT
CDR3 protein: CASSLMDSWGLGNQPQHF

V gene: TRBV9
clone size: .
D gene: TRBD1
J gene: TRBJ1-1
CDR3 DNA: TGTGCCAGCAGCGGAGGGACAGGGTTTAACACTGAAGCTTTCTTT
CDR3 protein: CASSGGTGFNTEAFF

V gene: TRBV10-3
clone size: .
D gene: .
J gene: TRBJ1-6
CDR3 DNA: TGTGCCATCAGTGGGGGGCCAGAAGGTTCACCCCTCCACTTT
CDR3 protein: CAISGGPEGSPLHF

V gene: TRBV10-3
clone size: .
D gene: TRBD1
J gene: TRBJ1-6
CDR3 DNA: TGTGCCATCAGCCCTCTAGGACAGGGGTTCAGTAATTCACCCCTCCACTTT
CDR3 protein: CAISPLGQGFSNSPLHF

V gene: TRBV18
clone size: .
D gene: TRBD1
J gene: TRBJ1-2
CDR3 DNA: TGTGCCAGCTCACCCGGGACAGGGAGCGGCTACACCTTC
CDR3 protein: CASSPGTGSGYTF

V gene: TRBV11-1
clone size: .
D gene: TRBD1
J gene: TRBJ1-2
CDR3 DNA: TGTGCCAGCAGCATCGGGACAGGGGTAGAGGGCTACACCTTC
CDR3 protein: CASSIGTGVEGYTF

V gene: TRBV9
clone size: .
D gene: TRBD1
J gene: TRBJ1-1
CDR3 DNA: TGTGCCAGCAGCCCTAAGCAGGGGGGTAACACTGAAGCTTTCTTT
CDR3 protein: CASSPKQGGNTEAFF

V gene: TRBV18
clone size: .
D gene: .
J gene: TRBJ2-7
CDR3 DNA: TGTGCCAGCTCCTCGACCGGGACAACCTACGAGCAGTACTTC
CDR3 protein: CASSSTGTTYEQYF

V gene: TRBV5-6
clone size: .
D gene: .
J gene: TRBJ1-6
CDR3 DNA: TGTGCCAGCAGCTTGCTTCCAGTTTGGGGCGACAATTCACCCCTCCACTTT
CDR3 protein: CASSLLPVWGDNSPLHF

V gene: TRBV5-1
clone size: .
D gene: .
J gene: TRBJ1-4
CDR3 DNA: TGCGCCAGCAGCTGGGAAGGAGGGGCACTGTTTTTT
CDR3 protein: CASSWEGGALFF

V gene: TRBV9
clone size: .
D gene: TRBD1
J gene: TRBJ1-3
CDR3 DNA: TGTGCCAGCAGCGTAGGAGGCAGGGGGCCTGGAAACACCATATATTTT
CDR3 protein: CASSVGGRGPGNTIYF

V gene: TRBV5-8
clone size: few
D gene: .
J gene: TRBJ2-1
CDR3 DNA: TGTGCCAGCAGCTTGGGGAGGGTTTTTGAGCAGTTCTTC
CDR3 protein: CASSLGRVFEQFF

V gene: TRBV9
clone size: few
D gene: .
J gene: TRBJ2-3
CDR3 DNA: TGTGCCAGCAGTTACCGGGTCAAGCTGGGAGATACGCAGTATTTT
CDR3 protein: CASSYRVKLGDTQYF

V gene: TRBV7-6
clone size: .
D gene: .
J gene: TRBJ2-3
CDR3 DNA: TGTGCCAGCAGCTTAGTGGGGGGGCGGGGCACAGATACGCAGTATTTT
CDR3 protein: CASSLVGGRGTDTQYF